These T cell receptor beta chains were read from a single sample in a study of regulatory T cells in long-lasting Graves disease. TCRdb reprocessed the multiplex PCR reads with MiXCR, giving one entry per CDR3 protein. Among fewer than 650,000 distinct CDR3 sequences, 16% were seen once, and the ten largest hold more than 15%. These data are also associated with another study on T cells in Graves' hyperthyroidism and ophthalmopathy.

Source: peripheral blood mononuclear cells (PBMCs), taken at new diagnosis, from a patient treated with antithyroid drugs. These receptors were obtained from a woman in her 30s with Graves disease. CDR3s leave out the opening cysteine and the closing phenylalanine or tryptophan. D genes are given only for firm matches.

TRBV5-1 13 . ASSSIPTVDTEAF
TRBV16 14 TRBD1 ASSQSRGQGYHEQY
TRBV11-1 16 TRBD2 ASSPAGQPGTRAAEQF
TRBV7-9 13 . ASSGGGPSYNEQF
TRBV28 12 . ASSFLTENTEAF
TRBV7-9 12 TRBD2 AVKAGGNLYEQF
TRBV20-1 10 . SASWANEKLF
TRBV29-1 11 . SVEAGPSYEQY
TRBV20-1 14 TRBD1 SASFIQGAQDTEAF
TRBV12-3/TRBV12-4 11 TRBD2 ATGGVYYNEQF
TRBV29-1 11 TRBD2 SAEAGAENIQY
TRBV6-2/TRBV6-3 13 . ASSEGAASSNEQF
TRBV7-9 14 . ASSLARHGSKNTQY
TRBV28 14 TRBD1 ASSSYRGSVTNEQF
TRBV28 15 . ASSLKLGIAGTYEQY
TRBV7-3 12 . ASGADPSGNTIY
TRBV11-2 13 TRBD1 ASSLVGDRGQPQH
TRBV24-1 10 . ATSDFTETQY
TRBV3-1 9 TRBD2 ASSYSGSQY
TRBV2 12 . ASSGQARNSPLH
TRBV9 11 . GFGGGGNQPQH
TRBV28 17 TRBD2 ASSLDRPSAGEYTGELF